The present T cell receptor beta chain was sequenced within a study of T cells after yellow fever vaccination. Study overall: Fractions of low cell number were prepared using SMART-Seq v4 Ultra Low Input. Study-wide results and caveats: There was a possibility that FACS-sorted repertoires contained abundant clonotypes contaminating from the bulk population.

TCR cDNA, made by 5'RACE template switching, carried an added universal primer site and UMIs. Each CDR3 protein is one row after TCRdb ran MiXCR on the 5' RACE reads. The sample lists 300,000 or so distinct CDR3 sequences; around 8.1% were seen once. This clonotype was seen more than once but under ten times. Its antigen is undetermined. The CDR3 extends over 12 amino acids. The V gene's germline CDR1 is MNHEY and CDR2 SMNVEV (reference sequence). V lost 5 bases and J lost 7, with 10 bases in between. The chain recombines TRBV27 with TRBJ2-3, with unresolved D. This TCR came from a man aged 18 to 30 who received the YFV17D yellow fever vaccine. The sample in question was PBMCs, obtained approximately 40 days after the first yellow fever vaccination. The CDR3, as DNA: TGTGCCAGCAGTCCTGGCTTTCATACGCAGTATTTT. Translated, it gives CASSPGFHTQYF.